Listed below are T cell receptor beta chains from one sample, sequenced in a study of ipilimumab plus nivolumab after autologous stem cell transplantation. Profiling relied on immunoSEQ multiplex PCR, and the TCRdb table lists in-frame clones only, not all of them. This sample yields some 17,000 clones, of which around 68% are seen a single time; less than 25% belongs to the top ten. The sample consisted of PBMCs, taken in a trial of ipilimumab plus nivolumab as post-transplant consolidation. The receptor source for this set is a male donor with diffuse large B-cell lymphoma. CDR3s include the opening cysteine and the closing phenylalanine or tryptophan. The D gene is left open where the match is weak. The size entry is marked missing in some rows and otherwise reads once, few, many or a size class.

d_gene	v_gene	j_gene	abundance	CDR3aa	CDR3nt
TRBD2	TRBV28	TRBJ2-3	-	CASSLWGLAAADTQYF	TGTGCCAGCAGTTTATGGGGACTAGCGGCGGCAGATACGCAGTATTTT
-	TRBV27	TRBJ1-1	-	CASSLSSVGKAFF	TGTGCCAGCAGTTTATCCTCAGTGGGAAAAGCTTTCTTT
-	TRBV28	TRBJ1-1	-	CASSLYGFSAGPETEAFF	TGTGCCAGCAGTTTATACGGCTTTTCGGCAGGGCCAGAGACTGAAGCTTTCTTT
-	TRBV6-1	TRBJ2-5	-	CASTDQGGGYETQYF	TGTGCCAGCACCGACCAGGGAGGGGGCTATGAGACCCAGTACTTC
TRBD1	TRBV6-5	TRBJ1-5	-	CASSTGGNRNQPQHF	TGTGCCAGCAGCACAGGGGGCAATCGCAATCAGCCCCAGCATTTT
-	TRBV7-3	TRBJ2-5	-	CASSLDRQGSETQYF	TGTGCCAGCAGCTTAGATCGGCAGGGGAGCGAGACCCAGTACTTC
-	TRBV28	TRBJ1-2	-	CASSTHGRGYTF	TGTGCCAGCAGTACCCACGGCCGTGGCTACACCTTC
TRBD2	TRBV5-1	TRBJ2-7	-	CASSPGLAGPSSYEQYF	TGCGCCAGCAGCCCGGGACTAGCGGGCCCGAGCTCCTACGAGCAGTACTTC
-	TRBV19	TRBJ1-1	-	CASSIVAGGTEAFF	TGTGCCAGTAGTATAGTGGCGGGGGGAACTGAAGCTTTCTTT
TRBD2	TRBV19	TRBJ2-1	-	CASIEAGGRSEQFF	TGTGCCAGTATTGAGGCGGGAGGAAGGAGTGAGCAGTTCTTC
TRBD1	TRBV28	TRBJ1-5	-	CASSLSGQGWNQPQHF	TGTGCCAGCAGTCTATCCGGACAGGGATGGAATCAGCCCCAGCATTTT
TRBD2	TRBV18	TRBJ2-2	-	CASSSTIAGVTGELFF	TGTGCCAGCTCATCTACCATAGCGGGGGTGACCGGGGAGCTGTTTTTT
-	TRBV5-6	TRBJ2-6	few	CAVEDKSGANVLTF	TGTGCCGTTGAAGATAAGTCTGGGGCCAACGTCCTGACTTTC
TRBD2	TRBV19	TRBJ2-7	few	CASSMVLAGAEQYF	TGTGCCAGTAGTATGGTCCTAGCGGGAGCCGAGCAGTACTTC
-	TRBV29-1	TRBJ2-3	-	CSVERDTSPDTQYF	TGCAGCGTTGAAAGGGACACGTCGCCAGATACGCAGTATTTT
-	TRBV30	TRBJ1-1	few	CAWEQGGDEAFF	TGTGCCTGGGAACAGGGCGGAGATGAAGCTTTCTTT
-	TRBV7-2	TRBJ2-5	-	CASSFGGTQYF	TGTGCCAGCAGCTTCGGGGGAACCCAGTACTTC
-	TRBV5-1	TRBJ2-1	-	CASSLAVSAPYNEQFF	TGCGCCAGCAGCTTGGCGGTCTCCGCCCCCTACAATGAGCAGTTCTTC
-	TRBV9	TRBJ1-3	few	CASSVEGVTGNTIYF	TGTGCCAGCAGCGTAGAGGGGGTAACGGGAAACACCATATATTTT
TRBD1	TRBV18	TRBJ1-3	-	CASSLDRASTGNTIYF	TGTGCCAGCTCACTGGACAGGGCATCGACTGGAAACACCATATATTTT
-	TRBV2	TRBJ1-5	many	CASCYSGTDQPQHF	TGTGCCAGCTGTTATTCCGGGACGGATCAGCCCCAGCATTTT
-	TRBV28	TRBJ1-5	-	CASSFRGIGPQHF	TGTGCCAGCAGTTTTCGGGGGATTGGGCCCCAGCATTTT
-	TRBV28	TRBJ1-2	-	CASSLFSANYGYTF	TGTGCCAGCAGTTTATTTTCCGCAAACTATGGCTACACCTTC
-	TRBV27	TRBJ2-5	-	CASSEEGTQETQYF	TGTGCCAGCAGTGAAGAAGGGACGCAAGAGACCCAGTACTTC
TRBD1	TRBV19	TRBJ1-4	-	CASRHPGQEDEKLFF	TGTGCCAGTAGACATCCGGGACAGGAGGATGAAAAACTGTTTTTT
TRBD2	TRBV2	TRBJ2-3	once	CASSYTSGRSGDTQYF	TGTGCCAGCAGTTATACTAGCGGGCGCTCCGGGGATACGCAGTATTTT
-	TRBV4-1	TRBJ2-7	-	CASSQRDVSYEQYF	TGCGCCAGCAGCCAACGGGACGTCTCCTACGAGCAGTACTTC
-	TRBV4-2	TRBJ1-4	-	CASSQYSPTNEKLFF	TGTGCCAGCAGCCAGTACAGTCCAACTAATGAAAAACTGTTTTTT
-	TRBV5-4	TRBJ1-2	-	CAYRRPSNYGYTF	TGTGCCTACAGGAGACCATCTAACTATGGCTACACCTTC
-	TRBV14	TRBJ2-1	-	CASSQEIRGNEQFF	TGTGCCAGCAGCCAAGAGATACGGGGGAATGAGCAGTTCTTC
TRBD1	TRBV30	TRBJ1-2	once	CAWSHQTGEGYGYTF	TGTGCCTGGAGTCACCAGACAGGGGAAGGCTATGGCTACACCTTC
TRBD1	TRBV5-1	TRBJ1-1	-	CASSHSDRENTEAFF	TGCGCCAGCAGCCACTCGGACAGGGAGAACACTGAAGCTTTCTTT
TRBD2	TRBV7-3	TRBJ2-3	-	CASSPGLAGSTDTQYF	TGTGCCAGCAGCCCCGGACTAGCCGGGAGCACAGATACGCAGTATTTT
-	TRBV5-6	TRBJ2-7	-	CASSLTRKKQYF	TGTGCCAGCAGCTTGACTAGAAAGAAGCAGTACTTC
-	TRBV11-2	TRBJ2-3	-	CASSWRWGGVRDTQYF	TGTGCCAGCAGCTGGAGGTGGGGGGGCGTTAGAGATACGCAGTATTTT
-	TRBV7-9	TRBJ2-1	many	CASQRANEQFF	TGTGCCAGCCAAAGGGCCAATGAGCAGTTCTTC
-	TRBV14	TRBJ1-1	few	CASSQDSGRLAFF	TGTGCCAGCAGCCAAGATTCGGGGAGATTGGCTTTCTTT
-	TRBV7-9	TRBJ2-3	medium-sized	CASSYRDTQYF	TGTGCCAGCAGTTACAGGGATACGCAGTATTTT
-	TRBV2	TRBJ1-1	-	CASSEEITEAFF	TGTGCCAGCAGTGAGGAGATCACTGAAGCTTTCTTT
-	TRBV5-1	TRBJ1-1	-	CASSLPLGGMNTEAFF	TGCGCCAGCAGCCTTCCCCTTGGGGGGATGAACACTGAAGCTTTCTTT
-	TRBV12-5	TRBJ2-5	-	CASGLAIRETQYF	TGTGCTAGTGGTTTGGCCATCCGCGAGACCCAGTACTTC
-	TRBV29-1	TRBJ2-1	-	CSVDGGTYNEQFF	TGCAGCGTTGACGGGGGAACCTACAATGAGCAGTTCTTC
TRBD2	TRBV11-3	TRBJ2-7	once	CASSRGRGSYEQYF	TGTGCCAGCAGCCGGGGGAGGGGCTCCTACGAGCAGTACTTC
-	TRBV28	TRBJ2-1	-	CASSLSSGRDDYNEQFF	TGTGCCAGCAGTTTATCCTCGGGGCGAGATGACTACAATGAGCAGTTCTTC
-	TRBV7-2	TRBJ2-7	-	CASSLNPRAAVPYEQYF	TGTGCCAGCAGCCTAAATCCTAGGGCGGCAGTTCCCTACGAGCAGTACTTC
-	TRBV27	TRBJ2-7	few	CASSTNRDSYEQYF	TGTGCCAGCAGTACGAACAGGGACTCCTACGAGCAGTACTTC
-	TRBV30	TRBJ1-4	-	CAWSWAGPEKLFF	TGTGCCTGGAGTTGGGCAGGACCCGAAAAACTGTTTTTT
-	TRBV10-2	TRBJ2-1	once	CASSELEDEQFF	TGCGCCAGCAGTGAGTTGGAGGATGAGCAGTTCTTC